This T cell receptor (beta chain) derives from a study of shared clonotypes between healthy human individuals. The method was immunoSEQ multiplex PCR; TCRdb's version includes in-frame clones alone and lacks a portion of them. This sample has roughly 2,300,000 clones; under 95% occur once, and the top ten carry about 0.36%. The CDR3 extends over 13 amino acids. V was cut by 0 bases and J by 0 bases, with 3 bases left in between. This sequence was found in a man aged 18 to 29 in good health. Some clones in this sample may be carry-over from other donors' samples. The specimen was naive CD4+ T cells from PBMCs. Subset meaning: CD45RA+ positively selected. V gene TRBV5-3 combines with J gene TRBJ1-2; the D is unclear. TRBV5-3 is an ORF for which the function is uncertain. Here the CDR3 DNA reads TGTGCCAGAAGCTTGGCCGCTAACTATGGCTACACCTTC. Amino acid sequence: CARSLAANYGYTF.